The source of this T cell receptor beta chain is a study of blood T cell repertoires in COVID-19. This clone has only one observation. Clones were read by immunoSEQ multiplex PCR, and TCRdb kept only the in-frame ones, dropping some. This table has some 250,000 clones, over 75% appearing once. This CDR3 comprises 16 residues. Germline CDR1 is SGHDN and CDR2 is FVKESK. The V gene lost 0 bases and the J gene lost 0 bases, with 9 bases spanning the gap. Living in 24 US areas, the participants were between about 18 and 100 years of age. Assignment of participants to cohorts was predicated upon participant-reported clinical history.

Sequenced: PBMCs or T cells enriched from blood (not recorded which). This rearrangement joins TRBV14 to TRBJ2-1; perhaps TRBD1 as D (5 bases). The sequence came from a man aged 18 to 30 who had recovered from COVID-19. CDR3 residues: CASSQEGVSSYNEQFF. The CDR3 bases are TGTGCCAGCAGCCAAGAAGGGGTCAGCTCCTACAATGAGCAGTTCTTC.